The 28 T cell receptor beta chains given below trace back to one sample, sequenced in a study of T cell repertoires in cytomegalovirus infection. TCRdb processed the reads anew with MiXCR; each CDR3 protein has one entry. The sample lists hundreds of thousands of distinct CDR3 sequences, 24% seen once, with 6.5% to 10% in the top ten. Sequences were obtained from CD8+ T cells from PBMCs. The receptors here all came from a human donor in good health (CMV status not recorded). Some clones in this sample may be carry-over from other donors' samples.

This clonotype was observed many times. The chain recombines TRBV7-2 with TRBJ2-1; TRBD2 might be the D (6 bases). Per germline, CDR1 SGHTA and CDR2 FQGNSA. This CDR3 has 14 amino acids. Trimming shortened V by 5 bases and J by 10 bases, and 18 bases separated the two germline ends. DNA for the CDR3: TGTGCCAGCAGCCCGGGGGAGTTTGGGCCCGAGCAGTTCTTC. Amino acid sequence: CASSPGEFGPEQFF.

This clonotype has just one count. The rearrangement links TRBV20-1 to TRBJ2-2; the match to TRBD2 covers 8 bases. Trimming cost V 4 bases and J 11 bases; bases outside gene matches: 9. Germline CDR1 reads DFQATT; CDR2 reads SNEGSKA (reference sequence). This CDR3 has 13 amino acids. The CDR3 reads CSAIQTGGRELFF. Written as DNA, the CDR3 is TGCAGTGCTATCCAGACGGGGGGGCGCGAGCTGTTTTTT.

The table lists this clonotype with many counts. The chain links TRBV12-3 or TRBV12-4 to TRBJ2-7; 10 positions match TRBD1. V lost 3 bases and J lost 3; bases outside the gene matches: 5. The CDR3 is 15 residues long. The CDR3 nucleotides are TGTGCCAGCAGTTTTCCGGGACAGGGGTTCTACGAGCAGTACTTC. This translates into CASSFPGQGFYEQYF.

V and J are TRBV29-1 and TRBJ1-1; D possibly corresponds to TRBD1 (6 bases). Germline assignment: CDR1 SQVTM and CDR2 ANQGSEA. The CDR3 loop spans 12 amino acids. The DNA of the CDR3 is TGCACCTTGGGACACCTGAACACTGAAGCTTTCTTT. Protein sequence: CTLGHLNTEAFF.

This chain connects TRBV2 to TRBJ2-7; D is unresolved. Germline V gene data show CDR1 as SNHLY and CDR2 as FYNNEI. This CDR3 region has 12 residues. V shed 2 bases and J shed 9 bases, with 11 bases lying between them. CDR3 in amino acids: CASSEWGAGQYV. For the CDR3, the DNA is TGTGCCAGCAGTGAATGGGGTGCAGGGCAGTACGTC.

The sample holds one count of this clonotype. V and J are TRBV29-1 and TRBJ2-7, with D tentatively TRBD2 (5 bases). V was pared by 4 bases and J by 3 bases, with 13 bases between. The CDR3 spans 13 residues. Germline V lookup: CDR1 SQVTM, CDR2 ANQGSEA. DNA of the CDR3: TGCAGCGTTGGGACCGGGATGGGCTACGAGCAGTACTTC. Translating gives CSVGTGMGYEQYF.

This clonotype has a count of ten or more. This rearrangement joins TRBV7-8 to TRBJ2-7; 11 positions match TRBD2. J gave up 3 bases and V 3 bases, and 10 bases lay outside the gene matches. The CDR3 length is 17 residues. In germline, CDR1 is SGHVS, CDR2 FQNEAQ. As DNA, the CDR3 is TGTGCCAGCAGCTTCCTCCCATTGGGGACTAGCGGCTACGAGCAGTACGTC. Amino acids: CASSFLPLGTSGYEQYV.

In this sample, this clonotype turned up many times. The chain uses TRBV7-2 and TRBJ2-3; D not resolved. This CDR3 region has 17 residues. V was trimmed by 1 base and J by 0 bases, leaving 14 bases between them. In germline, CDR1 is SGHTA, CDR2 FQGNSA. The CDR3 DNA sequence: TGTGCCAGCAGCTTAGAATCTTCGGGCACCAGCACAGATACGCAGTATTTT. It translates to CASSLESSGTSTDTQYF.

This clonotype was observed a handful of times. The J gene is TRBJ1-4, the V gene TRBV20-1; 7 bases agree with TRBD1. Germline V gene data show CDR1 as DFQATT and CDR2 as SNEGSKA (reference sequence). The CDR3 length is 14 residues. V was clipped by 6 bases and J by 1 base; unmatched bases: 5. The CDR3 DNA is TGCAGTGCCCATAACAGGGGAACTAATGAAAAACTGTTTTTT. This codes for CSAHNRGTNEKLFF.

This clonotype has a count of ten or more. The chain recombines TRBV10-3 with TRBJ2-1; D is ambiguous. The CDR3 has 15 residues. The ends were cut back, 2 bases at V and 8 bases at J, with 16 bases in the middle. Germline CDR1 reads ENHRY; CDR2 reads SYGVKD. CDR3 protein: CAISEEVEENDEQFF. The DNA of the CDR3 is TGTGCCATCAGTGAGGAGGTAGAGGAGAATGATGAGCAGTTCTTC.

This rearrangement joins TRBV20-1 to TRBJ1-1; D remains unclear. This CDR3 comprises 10 residues. Between the trimmed V and J ends, which lost 3 bases and 8 bases, there was a span of 7 bases. Germline CDR1 and CDR2: DFQATT and SNEGSKA (reference sequence). The CDR3 DNA reads as TGCAGTGCTAGCGTTGCCGAAGCTTTCTTT. Its translation is CSASVAEAFF.

The V gene is TRBV28, the J gene TRBJ1-5; no clear D gene. Germline V gives CDR1 MDHEN, CDR2 SYDVKM. This CDR3 is 14 amino acids long. The germline V and J ends were trimmed by 8 bases and 0 bases, with 11 bases remaining between them. CDR3 loop: CASHQGNSNQPQHF. The CDR3 nucleotides are TGTGCCAGCCATCAAGGGAATAGCAATCAGCCCCAGCATTTT.

This clonotype was seen just once. A read error may be the cause here, since a much bigger clone is one base away. This chain links TRBV7-6 with TRBJ2-1; 7 bases map to TRBD1. The length of the CDR3 is 17 residues. Germline loops: CDR1 SGHVS, CDR2 FNYEAQ. DNA for the CDR3: TGTGCCAGCAGCTTAGAGGGGACAGTCTCAGGCTACGATGAGCAGTTCTTC. This sequence encodes CASSLEGTVSGYDEQFF.

The chain joins TRBV7-9 to TRBJ2-2; D remains ambiguous. The germline V gene has CDR1 SEHNR and CDR2 FQNEAQ (reference sequence). The V and J ends lost 4 bases and 0 bases respectively, with 9 bases between them. The CDR3 is 15 residues long. Here the CDR3 reads CASSSRRTNTGELFF. DNA for the CDR3: TGTGCCAGCAGCTCTAGACGGACGAACACCGGGGAGCTGTTTTTT.

The CDR3 sequence is CASSESRQVTYEQYF. DNA of the CDR3: TGTGCCAGCAGTGAAAGTCGGCAGGTGACCTACGAGCAGTACTTC. The rearrangement links TRBV2 to TRBJ2-7; no definite D call. Trimming removed 2 bases from V and 2 bases from J, with 13 bases in between. This CDR3 comprises 15 residues. Germline loops: CDR1 SNHLY, CDR2 FYNNEI. Drawing the rest from reference TRBV2 and TRBJ2-7, the complete variable domain is EPEVTQTPSHQVTQMGQEVILRCVPISNHLYFYWYRQILGQKVEFLVSFYNNEISEKSEIFDDQFSVERPDGSNFTLKIRSTKLEDSAMYFCASSESRQVTYEQYFGPGTRLTVT.

This clonotype was counted once. The germline gene is not matched at one end of the junction; a read error may be the cause. CDR3 amino acids: CASSPQGENERFF. In DNA, the CDR3 is TGTGCCAGCAGCCCCCAGGGGGAAAATGAGCGGTTCTTC. The gene calls are TRBV9 and TRBJ2-1; 7 nucleotides line up with TRBD1. CDR3 length: 13 amino acids. Germline V gene sequence: CDR1 SGDLS, CDR2 YYNGEE.

The sample holds a few counts of this clonotype. The chain uses TRBV27 and TRBJ2-3, with 12 bases lining up with TRBD1. J was trimmed by 5 bases and V by 3 bases; bases with no gene match: 12. The CDR3 spans 18 residues. The germline V gene has CDR1 MNHEY and CDR2 SMNVEV (reference sequence). For the CDR3, the DNA is TGTGCCAGCAGTTTGTCCATAGGGGACAGGGGGCTTGGAGATACGCAGTATTTT. Amino acid sequence: CASSLSIGDRGLGDTQYF.

At least ten counts were recorded for this clonotype. The V gene is TRBV7-8, the J gene TRBJ1-2, with a weak D call TRBD1 (6 bases). Germline V gene data show CDR1 as SGHVS and CDR2 as FQNEAQ. V lost 5 bases and J 4 bases, leaving 17 bases between the germline ends. This CDR3 is 15 amino acids long. The CDR3 DNA reads TGTGCCAGCAGCCCAGGGGACGGAATAGTCTATGGCTACACCTTC. This encodes CASSPGDGIVYGYTF.

V is TRBV29-1 and J is TRBJ1-1; D gene ambiguous. V dropped 7 bases and J dropped 1 base, with 10 bases sitting between them. This CDR3 comprises 12 residues. Germline V CDR1 and CDR2: SQVTM, ANQGSEA. The CDR3 spells CSAVLGNTEAFF. In DNA, the CDR3 is TGCAGCGCCGTACTGGGGAACACTGAAGCTTTCTTT. The full variable domain, completed using reference TRBV29-1 and TRBJ1-1, is SAVISQKPSRDICQRGTSLTIQCQVDSQVTMMFWYRQQPGQSLTLIATANQGSEATYESGFVIDKFPISRPNLTFSTLTVSNMSPEDSSIYLCSAVLGNTEAFFGQGTRLTVV.

This clonotype was counted between two and nine times. This chain joins TRBV14 and TRBJ1-6, with 10 bases that match TRBD1. This CDR3 is built from 16 residues. With 4 bases clipped from V and 7 bases from J, the junction kept 7 bases outside the gene matches. The germline gives CDR1 SGHDN, CDR2 FVKESK. The CDR3 spells CASSLRQGARNSPLHF. Here the CDR3 DNA reads TGTGCCAGCAGCCTAAGACAGGGGGCAAGGAATTCACCCCTCCACTTT.

With regard to this clonotype: A read error may be the cause here, since a much bigger clone is one base away. DNA of the CDR3: TGTGCCAGGAGTTTACCCGGTGCTGGGGCCAACGTCCTGACTTTC. This translates into CARSLPGAGANVLTF. This sequence joins TRBV12-3 or TRBV12-4 and TRBJ2-6; D ambiguous. CDR3 length equals 15 residues.

V and J are TRBV20-1 and TRBJ1-1; D not certain. Germline V gene sequence: CDR1 DFQATT, CDR2 SNEGSKA (reference sequence). V lost 4 bases, J lost 13 bases, and 16 bases lay in between. The CDR3 consists of 11 residues. The CDR3 DNA reads as TGCAGTGCTAAGGGCCTCGTGGGAGGTTTCTTT. Protein sequence: CSAKGLVGGFF.

This clonotype was detected many times. This chain connects TRBV7-6 to TRBJ1-2, with D maybe TRBD1 (5 bases). The V end was cut by 3 bases, the J end by 8 bases, with 16 bases between. The length of the CDR3 is 14 residues. Germline lookup yields CDR1 SGHVS and CDR2 FNYEAQ. Here the CDR3 DNA reads TGTGCCAGCAGCTTTGGGGAGACCCGGGGCGGCTACACCTTC. Amino acid sequence: CASSFGETRGGYTF.

In regard to this clonotype: This may arise from a read error, as a much more abundant clone is one base away. V is TRBV12-3 or TRBV12-4 and J is TRBJ1-5, with 7 bases matching TRBD1. J lost 3 bases, V lost 10 bases, and 9 bases had no gene match. The CDR3 loop spans 14 amino acids. This CDR3 reads CANSTGQTNQPQHF. As DNA, the CDR3 is TGTGCCAACAGCACGGGACAGACCAATCAGCCCCAGCATTTT.

The chain links TRBV9 to TRBJ2-1; tentative D call: TRBD2 (6 bases). CDR3 size: 12 residues. Between the trimmed V and J ends, which lost 7 bases and 10 bases, there was a span of 15 bases. Germline-derived CDR1 and CDR2 are SGDLS and YYNGEE. The CDR3 spells CASSNPGLEQFF. As DNA, the CDR3 is TGTGCCAGCTCCAACCCCGGACTAGAGCAGTTCTTC. Based on the CDR3 plus reference TRBV9 and TRBJ2-1, the full variable domain is DSGVTQTPKHLITATGQRVTLRCSPRSGDLSVYWYQQSLDQGLQFLIQYYNGEERAKGNILERFSAQQFPDLHSELNLSSLELGDSALYFCASSNPGLEQFFGPGTRLTVL.

This clonotype was found a few times. DNA for the CDR3: TGTGCCACAATCAAAGGGACAGCCCCTTACAATGAGCAGTTCTTC. It yields the protein CATIKGTAPYNEQFF. The chain is built from TRBV7-9 and TRBJ2-1; TRBD1 aligns across 7 bases. Germline loops: CDR1 SEHNR, CDR2 FQNEAQ (reference sequence). The CDR3 length is 15 residues. Trimming at V came to 10 bases and at J to 4 bases, leaving 13 bases not matched to a gene. The full variable domain, in which reference TRBV7-9 and TRBJ2-1 provide the parts outside the CDR3, is DTGVSQNPRHKITKRGQNVTFRCDPISEHNRLYWYRQTLGQGPEFLTYFQNEAQLEKSRLLSDRFSAERPKGSFSTLEIQRTEQGDSAMYLCATIKGTAPYNEQFFGPGTRLTVL.

The V gene is TRBV28, the J gene TRBJ1-1; 10 bases fit TRBD1. The junction had 7 bases not matched to a gene; V was cut back by 2 bases and J by 4 bases. This CDR3 comprises 16 residues. Germline CDR1 and CDR2: MDHEN and SYDVKM. CDR3 sequence (DNA): TGTGCCAGCAGTTTAACGGACAGGGGGTGGGGCACTGAAGCTTTCTTT. Its translation: CASSLTDRGWGTEAFF.

This clonotype was seen only a few times. The gene calls are TRBV29-1 and TRBJ1-1; weak D call: TRBD1 (6 bases). This CDR3 comprises 14 residues. V gave up 1 base and J gave up 5 bases, with 14 bases separating them. Germline V lookup: CDR1 SQVTM, CDR2 ANQGSEA. The CDR3 nucleotides read TGCAGCGTTGAAGGAGGGGGGGCCGCGACTGAAGCTTTCTTT. Translated, it gives CSVEGGGAATEAFF. Filled out from reference TRBV29-1 and TRBJ1-1, the complete variable domain reads SAVISQKPSRDICQRGTSLTIQCQVDSQVTMMFWYRQQPGQSLTLIATANQGSEATYESGFVIDKFPISRPNLTFSTLTVSNMSPEDSSIYLCSVEGGGAATEAFFGQGTRLTVV.